Listed below are T cell receptor beta chains from one sample, sequenced in a study of CD8 T cells in ankylosing spondylitis. MiXCR was run by TCRdb on the 5' RACE reads, yielding one entry per CDR3 protein. The table includes about 750,000 distinct CDR3 sequences, under 20% detected once. The material sequenced was blood, either unsorted or a sorted T cell fraction (not recorded which). These receptors originate from a male donor with ankylosing spondylitis. The CDR3 runs from the conserved cysteine through the conserved F or W. The D gene is left open where the match is weak. Some rows mark clone size as missing; the rest say once, few, many or name a class of expanded clone.

j_gene,d_gene,v_gene,abundance,CDR3aa,CDR3nt
TRBJ2-7,TRBD1,TRBV6-1,few,CASSDPGQGPYEQYF,TGTGCCAGCAGTGATCCGGGACAGGGACCCTACGAGCAGTACTTC
TRBJ2-1,-,TRBV5-1,few,CASSLGGPGANEQFF,TGCGCCAGCAGCTTGGGAGGTCCGGGGGCCAATGAGCAGTTCTTC
TRBJ1-3,-,TRBV12-3/TRBV12-4,-,CASSPPGGPGNTIYF,TGTGCCAGCAGTCCACCCGGGGGCCCTGGAAACACCATATATTTT
TRBJ2-3,TRBD2,TRBV6-1,-,CASSLHSGGAINTQYF,TGTGCCAGCAGTCTCCACAGCGGGGGGGCCATTAATACGCAGTATTTT
TRBJ2-3,TRBD2,TRBV20-1,few,CSAPDPGLAGSDTQYF,TGCAGTGCTCCAGACCCGGGACTAGCGGGGTCAGATACGCAGTATTTT
TRBJ2-1,-,TRBV4-1,-,CASSRQQYNEQFF,TGCGCCAGCAGCCGACAACAATACAATGAGCAGTTCTTC
TRBJ1-2,-,TRBV29-1,-,CSVVGAGQSSNYGYTF,TGCAGCGTTGTAGGGGCTGGACAGAGCTCGAACTATGGCTACACCTTC
TRBJ2-6,-,TRBV12-3/TRBV12-4,-,CASSFGGTSGANVLTF,TGTGCCAGCAGTTTCGGGGGTACCTCTGGGGCCAACGTCCTGACTTTC
TRBJ1-4,TRBD1,TRBV7-2,many,CASSLGTGQIFF,TGTGCCAGCAGCCTTGGGACAGGGCAGATTTTTTTT
TRBJ1-3,TRBD1,TRBV18,-,CASSQALGQGISGNTIYF,TGTGCCAGCTCGCAAGCCCTGGGACAGGGGATCTCTGGAAACACCATATATTTT
TRBJ2-5,TRBD2,TRBV12-3/TRBV12-4,-,CASSIAGTQETQYF,TGTGCCAGCAGTATAGCGGGAACTCAAGAGACCCAGTACTTC
TRBJ2-1,-,TRBV9,-,CASSVAVGSYNEQFF,TGTGCCAGCAGCGTAGCGGTAGGTTCCTACAATGAGCAGTTCTTC
TRBJ2-1,-,TRBV7-9,-,CASSYLLGEEQFF,TGTGCCAGCAGCTATCTACTTGGAGAAGAGCAGTTCTTC
TRBJ1-4,-,TRBV2,-,CASTRQDSEKLFF,TGTGCCAGCACTCGACAGGACTCCGAAAAACTGTTTTTT
TRBJ2-1,TRBD2,TRBV20-1,-,CSANPSGFYNEQFF,TGCAGTGCTAACCCTAGCGGGTTCTACAATGAGCAGTTCTTC
TRBJ2-3,-,TRBV5-1,-,CASSPATSTDTQYF,TGCGCCAGCAGCCCAGCAACTAGCACAGATACGCAGTATTTT
TRBJ2-3,TRBD2,TRBV3-1,-,CASSQRAGGETDTQYF,TGTGCCAGCAGCCAAAGAGCGGGGGGAGAGACAGATACGCAGTATTTT
TRBJ2-7,TRBD2,TRBV4-2,-,CASSQETGGAPYEQYF,TGTGCCAGCAGCCAAGAAACCGGGGGGGCCCCCTACGAGCAGTACTTC
TRBJ2-5,TRBD1,TRBV6-5,few,CASSWNRGPETQYF,TGTGCCAGCAGTTGGAACAGGGGGCCCGAGACCCAGTACTTC
TRBJ2-5,-,TRBV6-1,-,CASSRKSQETQYF,TGTGCCAGCAGCCGCAAATCACAAGAGACCCAGTACTTC
TRBJ2-4,TRBD2,TRBV7-2,-,CASSLYGGSSGGDIQYF,TGTGCCAGCAGCTTATACGGCGGGTCTAGCGGAGGGGACATTCAGTACTTC
TRBJ2-3,TRBD1,TRBV20-1,few,CSVGDRAYTDTQYF,TGCAGTGTGGGGGACAGGGCATACACAGATACGCAGTATTTT
TRBJ1-5,-,TRBV20-1,-,CSARRLGNQPQHF,TGCAGTGCTAGAAGATTGGGCAATCAGCCCCAGCATTTT
TRBJ1-5,TRBD1,TRBV24-1,-,CATRRDPPGTGVRQPQHF,TGTGCCACCAGGAGAGACCCGCCCGGGACAGGGGTTCGGCAGCCCCAGCATTTT
TRBJ2-7,-,TRBV27,-,CASSLQGPNYEQYF,TGTGCCAGCAGTTTGCAGGGACCAAACTACGAGCAGTACTTC
TRBJ2-3,TRBD2,TRBV29-1,many,CSVRSLASGRSTDTQYF,TGCAGCGTTCGAAGCTTGGCTAGCGGGAGGTCCACAGATACGCAGTATTTT
TRBJ2-5,TRBD2,TRBV14,few,CASSGPRTSGRWFETQYF,TGTGCCAGCAGCGGCCCCCGGACTAGCGGGAGATGGTTCGAGACCCAGTACTTC
TRBJ2-1,TRBD2,TRBV27,few,CASSLTSGGAVGYNEQFF,TGTGCCAGCAGTTTGACTAGCGGGGGGGCTGTAGGGTACAATGAGCAGTTCTTC
TRBJ2-7,-,TRBV20-1,few,CSARGQGVNYEQYF,TGCAGTGCCCGGGGCCAGGGTGTAAACTACGAGCAGTACTTC
TRBJ1-2,-,TRBV20-1,few,CSASPRQGPEYGYTF,TGCAGTGCTAGTCCCCGGCAGGGACCCGAGTATGGCTACACCTTC
TRBJ2-1,TRBD2,TRBV12-3/TRBV12-4,few,CASSVRWSLAGEQFF,TGTGCCAGCAGTGTAAGGTGGAGCCTAGCGGGCGAGCAGTTCTTC
TRBJ2-5,-,TRBV2,few,CASSEGQGVVETQYF,TGTGCCAGCAGTGAAGGTCAGGGCGTAGTAGAGACCCAGTACTTC
TRBJ2-3,-,TRBV10-3,-,CAISDPRQAASTDTQYF,TGTGCCATCAGCGATCCCCGACAGGCGGCTAGCACAGATACGCAGTATTTT
TRBJ2-5,TRBD1,TRBV5-1,few,CASSREDRGPQETQYF,TGCGCCAGCAGCCGGGAAGACAGGGGGCCTCAAGAGACCCAGTACTTC
TRBJ2-3,TRBD2,TRBV18,-,CASSPSLAGTDTQYF,TGTGCCAGCTCACCATCGTTAGCGGGTACAGATACGCAGTATTTT
TRBJ2-1,TRBD2,TRBV29-1,few,CSVEGTSGGLFYNEQFF,TGCAGCGTTGAGGGGACTAGCGGGGGGCTATTCTACAATGAGCAGTTCTTC
TRBJ2-1,-,TRBV7-9,few,CASRQQPGSSYNEQFF,TGTGCCAGCAGGCAACAACCAGGGTCCTCCTACAATGAGCAGTTCTTC
TRBJ2-1,-,TRBV5-1,few,CASSLHNNLNEQFF,TGCGCCAGCAGCCTGCATAATAATCTCAATGAGCAGTTCTTC
TRBJ1-2,-,TRBV12-3/TRBV12-4,few,CASKRTGNYGYTF,TGTGCCAGCAAGAGGACGGGCAACTATGGCTACACCTTC
TRBJ2-7,-,TRBV4-1,many,CASSQVGLSYEQYF,TGCGCCAGCAGCCAAGTAGGACTATCCTACGAGCAGTACTTC
TRBJ1-6,-,TRBV12-3/TRBV12-4,few,CASSTGTKGYSPLHF,TGTGCCAGCAGTACAGGGACAAAGGGATACTCACCCCTCCACTTT
TRBJ1-4,-,TRBV7-9,few,CASSPILRREKLFF,TGTGCCAGCAGTCCTATTCTGAGGCGTGAAAAACTGTTTTTT
TRBJ2-1,TRBD2,TRBV12-3/TRBV12-4,few,CASSHSGGGLNEQFF,TGTGCCAGCAGCCACAGCGGGGGGGGACTCAATGAGCAGTTCTTC
TRBJ1-3,-,TRBV7-9,-,CASSSSGSSGNTIYF,TGTGCCAGCAGCTCATCGGGGTCCTCTGGAAACACCATATATTTT
TRBJ2-3,-,TRBV7-3,few,CASSPLGASTDTQYF,TGTGCCAGCAGCCCCCTAGGGGCCAGCACAGATACGCAGTATTTT
TRBJ2-5,-,TRBV20-1,-,CSAPREAQYF,TGCAGTGCTCCAAGGGAGGCCCAGTACTTC
TRBJ1-1,-,TRBV6-1,many,CASSEPRSRLNTEAFF,TGTGCCAGCAGTGAACCGAGGTCCAGACTGAACACTGAAGCTTTCTTT
TRBJ2-1,TRBD1,TRBV5-1,many,CASSLVEGAIHYNEQFF,TGCGCCAGCAGCTTGGTAGAGGGGGCTATCCACTACAATGAGCAGTTCTTC
TRBJ1-4,-,TRBV29-1,few,CSVAWGTTNEKLFF,TGCAGCGTTGCTTGGGGGACGACTAATGAAAAACTGTTTTTT
TRBJ1-1,-,TRBV2,-,CASSGVGGNTEAFF,TGTGCCAGCAGTGGCGTGGGAGGGAACACTGAAGCTTTCTTT
TRBJ2-2,-,TRBV4-3,-,CASSQVGQSTGELFF,TGCGCCAGCAGCCAAGTAGGTCAAAGCACCGGGGAGCTGTTTTTT
TRBJ1-5,-,TRBV15,-,CATSSLSHQPQHF,TGTGCCACCAGCAGCCTAAGCCATCAGCCCCAGCATTTT
TRBJ2-1,TRBD2,TRBV7-3,-,CASSLGGGDYNEQFF,TGTGCCAGCAGCTTAGGCGGGGGGGACTACAATGAGCAGTTCTTC